This T cell receptor beta chain was recovered during a study of spatial heterogeneity in lung cancer. Every TCR cDNA molecule bore a unique molecular identifier. One entry per CDR3 protein results from TCRdb running MiXCR on the 5' RACE reads. Among some 120,000 distinct CDR3 sequences, over 9% were seen once, and the ten largest hold approximately 16%. This clonotype was seen more than once but under ten times. The time point here: blood at routine non-recurrence follow-up after resection. Whole RNA from tumor, nontumor lung or frozen PBMC was sequenced unsorted. Looked up from germline, CDR1 is DFQATT and CDR2 is SNEGSKA (reference sequence). CDR3 length: 15 residues. The V end was cut by 0 bases, the J end by 2 bases, with 13 bases between.

This clonotype originated in a male donor with early-stage non-small cell lung cancer. Sequenced here: PBMCs, sampled at follow-up. V gene TRBV20-1 combines with J gene TRBJ1-2; D is undetermined. The CDR3: CSARDQDFRNYGYTF. CDR3 nucleotide sequence: TGCAGTGCTAGAGATCAGGACTTTAGGAACTATGGCTACACCTTC.